The sample holds one count of the clone carrying this T cell receptor beta chain. Clones were read by immunoSEQ multiplex PCR, and TCRdb kept only the in-frame ones, dropping some. This repertoire shows roughly 190,000 clones, about nine tenths found once; its top ten account for over 1.2%. This sample was taken from a study of control samples from healthy donors and cancer patients. Sequencing was carried out using blood. The sequence came from a woman in her thirties in good health.

The CDR3 here is CASSLYSYNEQFF. The CDR3 coding sequence is TGCGCCAGCAGCTTATATTCCTACAATGAGCAGTTCTTC. The chain carries TRBV5-1 and TRBJ2-1, with unresolved D. There are 13 residues in the CDR3. CDR1 and CDR2 (germline): SGHRS, YFSETQ. The V and J ends lost 2 bases and 1 base respectively, with 4 bases between them.